The clone carrying this T cell receptor (beta chain) was detected only a few times. Unique molecular identifiers were incorporated during preparation of the TCRbeta library. MiXCR was run by TCRdb on the PCR reads, yielding one entry per CDR3 protein. In the table there are some 840,000 distinct CDR3 sequences, approximately 15% of which are singletons. The CDR3 totals 18 residues. The germline V gene encodes CDR1 MNHNS and CDR2 SASEGT. V lost 6 bases, J lost 4 bases, and 25 bases lay in between. These data belong to a study of T-cell reconstitution after alpha-beta-depleted transplantation in children.

The sequence derives from a male patient aged 10-17 years who had a stem cell transplant for acute lymphoblastic leukemia, so the T cells may come from the graft donor. The chain is built from TRBV6-1 and TRBJ2-1; no firm D call. The starting material was PBMCs, mostly from graft donor cells, obtained 360 days after TCRalphabeta/CD19-depleted stem cell transplant. The CDR3 DNA sequence: TGTGCCAGCAGCCGAGATACCCGGTTGGATCCCTATTACAATGAGCAGTTCTTC. Its translation is CASSRDTRLDPYYNEQFF.